This T cell receptor (beta chain) was observed in a study of control samples from healthy donors and cancer patients. V gave up 1 base and J gave up 2 bases; unmatched junction bases: 1. The CDR3 runs 16 residues. Germline CDR1 reads LGHNA; CDR2 reads YNFKEQ. This clone was counted only a few times. The protocol was immunoSEQ multiplex PCR, while the TCRdb copy is restricted to in-frame clones and leaves out a portion. The sample lists about 92,000 clones; roughly 78% were seen once. The chain carries TRBV4-2 and TRBJ2-1; 11 nucleotides agree with TRBD2. The clonotype comes from a woman aged 60-75 years in good health. Input material: blood. The CDR3 is CASSQATSGTYNEQFF. The CDR3 DNA reads TGTGCCAGCAGCCAAGCGACTAGCGGGACCTACAATGAGCAGTTCTTC.